These T cell receptor beta chains were read from a single sample in a study of cytomegalovirus exposure and HLA in healthy donors. The assay was immunoSEQ multiplex PCR, and TCRdb's table has in-frame clones only and misses some. The sample has some 150,000 clones, roughly 80% seen once. The material sequenced was PBMCs. These receptor sequences come from a man in his forties in good health and CMV-seropositive. Both conserved end residues are part of each CDR3. The D gene is left open where the match is weak. Expanded clones get a size class; other rows say once, few or many, or leave the size out.

d_call	v_call	clone_size	j_call	cdr3_nt	cdr3_aa
TRBD1	TRBV5-4	-	TRBJ1-3	TGTGCCAGCAGCTCTGGGACAGGGGGCCGGAACACCATATATTTT	CASSSGTGGRNTIYF
TRBD1	TRBV6-6	-	TRBJ1-1	TGTGCCAGCATCGACAGGGGTGAAGCTTTCTTT	CASIDRGEAFF
-	TRBV30	once	TRBJ2-7	TGTGCCTGGAGTGAACTGACAGGCTCCTACGAGCAGTACTTC	CAWSELTGSYEQYF
TRBD1	TRBV2	-	TRBJ1-4	TGTGCCAGCAGATTACAGGGGGCGGTTGAAAAACTGTTTTTT	CASRLQGAVEKLFF
TRBD1	TRBV7-8	-	TRBJ2-7	TGTGCCAGCAGCTTCCCCGGGACAGGGGGTCCGTTCTACGAGCAGTACTTC	CASSFPGTGGPFYEQYF
TRBD1	TRBV11-1	-	TRBJ2-6	TGTGCCAGCAGCTCGACCGGGACAGGGTACTCTGGGGCCAACGTCCTGACTTTC	CASSSTGTGYSGANVLTF
-	TRBV7-9	once	TRBJ1-1	TGTTCCAGCAGCTGGACAGCATCTGAAGCTTTCTTT	CSSSWTASEAFF
TRBD1	TRBV4-1	-	TRBJ1-2	TGCGCCAGCAGCCAAGATGGGCAGGGGGCGCGGGGCTACACCTTC	CASSQDGQGARGYTF
TRBD1	TRBV6-5	-	TRBJ2-7	TGTGCCAGCAGCCTGGACAGGGGGCCTCCTCGCGAGCAGTACTTC	CASSLDRGPPREQYF
-	TRBV7-8	-	TRBJ2-7	TGTGCCAGCAGCTTATCTACGGGAGCAAAGGGCGAGCAGTACTTC	CASSLSTGAKGEQYF
-	TRBV5-6	-	TRBJ2-6	TGTGCCAGCAGCCTTGTCGGGAGCTCTGGGGCCAACGTCCTGACTTTC	CASSLVGSSGANVLTF
TRBD1	TRBV27	-	TRBJ2-3	TGTGCTAGCAGTCCACGGGACAGGCCCACAGATACGCAGTATTTT	CASSPRDRPTDTQYF
TRBD1	TRBV7-6	-	TRBJ2-7	TGTGCCAGCAGCTTTACGACAGGGTTGGGGGCCTACGAGCAGTACTTC	CASSFTTGLGAYEQYF
-	TRBV5-1	-	TRBJ2-1	TGCGCCAGCAGCTTGCAGACCTACAATGAGCAGTTCTTC	CASSLQTYNEQFF
-	TRBV29-1	-	TRBJ2-7	TGCAGCGCCGGAGGATACTCCTACGAGCAGTACTTC	CSAGGYSYEQYF
-	TRBV11-2	once	TRBJ2-7	TGTGCCAGCAGCTTACCGTCAGCAGGGGCCTACGAGCAGTACTTC	CASSLPSAGAYEQYF
TRBD1	TRBV9	-	TRBJ2-7	TGTGCCAGCAGCGCAGCAACGACAGGGGACGAGCAGTACTTC	CASSAATTGDEQYF
-	TRBV18	-	TRBJ2-2	TGTGCCAGCTCCAGGGTTAACACCGGGGAGCTGTTTTTT	CASSRVNTGELFF
-	TRBV7-5	-	TRBJ1-3	TGTGCCAGAAGCTTCCCACTTTTGCCCGGAAACACCATATATTTT	CARSFPLLPGNTIYF
TRBD2	TRBV2	-	TRBJ2-1	TGTGCCAGCAGTGAGGGGGGACTAGCGGGAGGGAAATACAATGAGCAGTTCTTC	CASSEGGLAGGKYNEQFF